These 8 T cell receptor beta chains share one sample of origin, sequenced in a study of a mutant IDH1 vaccine in newly diagnosed glioma. TCRdb keeps only in-frame clones here, not all; method: immunoSEQ multiplex PCR. The table lists around 50,000 clones, more than 60% of them singletons. The antigens for these receptors are not known. Time point: week 35, safety follow-up. Vaccine doses each comprised 300 ug of mutant IDH1 20-mer peptide, with topical imiquimod. The specimen was PBMCs, collected from a glioma patient whose treatment included an IDH1 peptide vaccine. These receptors came from a middle-aged man with glioma.

V and J are TRBV7-9 and TRBJ2-2; 11 nucleotides match TRBD1. This CDR3 has 15 residues. The germline gives CDR1 SEHNR, CDR2 FQNEAQ (reference sequence). The ends lost 6 bases at V and 4 bases at J; junction bases unmatched: 4. The CDR3 here is CASRRTGGGTGELFF. CDR3 bases: TGTGCCAGCAGGCGGACAGGGGGCGGCACCGGGGAGCTGTTTTTT.

This chain connects TRBV6-4 to TRBJ2-1; no definite D call. Germline CDR1 and CDR2: MRHNA and SNTAGT. The V end was cut by 6 bases, the J end by 5 bases, with 11 bases between. The CDR3 consists of 13 residues. CDR3 in amino acids: CASSPTENNEQFF. The CDR3 nucleotides read TGTGCCAGCAGCCCCACTGAGAACAATGAGCAGTTCTTC.

V usage is TRBV2 and J usage is TRBJ2-3, with 11 bases lining up with TRBD2. The germline CDR1 and CDR2 sequences are SNHLY and FYNNEI. There are 15 residues in the CDR3. V was pared by 6 bases and J by 8 bases, with 10 bases of the junction left unmatched. In nucleotides, the CDR3 is TGTGCCAGCAGCCTACTAGCGGGGGATCCAGGTACGCAGTATTTT. It is translated as CASSLLAGDPGTQYF.

This chain links TRBV7-2 with TRBJ1-1, with D maybe TRBD1 (6 bases). The CDR3 is made up of 15 amino acids. Germline CDR1 reads SGHTA; CDR2 reads FQGNSA. V lost 1 base and J lost 4, with 13 bases in between. Here the CDR3 DNA reads TGTGCCAGCAGCTTAGATGGGGGCCGGGGCACTGAAGCTTTCTTT. It is translated as CASSLDGGRGTEAFF.

The chain carries TRBV7-8 and TRBJ2-1; no clear D. The germline CDR1 and CDR2 sequences are SGHVS and FQNEAQ. V was cut by 0 bases and J by 6 bases, with 12 bases left in between. The CDR3 consists of 15 residues. The CDR3 DNA sequence: TGTGCCAGCAGCTTAGCGCGCCCCCCTGGCAATGAGCAGTTCTTC. Its protein product is CASSLARPPGNEQFF.

This clone was seen once. This chain connects TRBV7-2 to TRBJ2-3, with unresolved D. This CDR3 spans 14 amino acids. Trimming shortened V by 1 base and J by 6 bases, and 11 bases separated the two germline ends. Germline loops: CDR1 SGHTA, CDR2 FQGNSA. The CDR3 nucleotides read TGTGCCAGCAGCTTAGATGGCCCGCTGGATACGCAGTATTTT. The encoded protein is CASSLDGPLDTQYF.

The J gene is TRBJ2-1, the V gene TRBV7-9; D gene uncertain. With 5 bases removed from V and 4 bases from J, the gap between germline ends came to 9 bases. The CDR3 is 13 residues long. Germline CDR1 SEHNR, CDR2 FQNEAQ (reference sequence). CDR3 DNA sequence: TGTGCCAGCAGCCCAGGACCATACAATGAGCAGTTCTTC. Amino acids: CASSPGPYNEQFF.

This clone was picked up one time. The V gene is TRBV12-5, the J gene TRBJ2-4, with D possibly matching TRBD1 (6 bases). CDR1 and CDR2 from the germline V gene are LGHNT and FRNRAP. The V end lost 6 bases, the J end lost 2 bases, and 14 bases lay between the germline ends. The CDR3 length is 15 residues. CDR3 loop: CASGRMGATKNIQYF. The CDR3 DNA sequence: TGTGCTAGTGGCCGAATGGGGGCGACCAAAAACATTCAGTACTTC.